Listed below are T cell receptor beta chains from one sample, sequenced in a study of blood T cell repertoires in COVID-19. Repertoires were generated with immunoSEQ multiplex PCR, while TCRdb's copy carries only in-frame clones and drops some. Among roughly 200,000 clones listed, around 80% were seen once. The material sequenced was peripheral blood. These receptors all come from a woman aged 80 or over with COVID-19, enrolled during active disease. CDR3s include the opening cysteine and the closing phenylalanine or tryptophan. D genes are given only for firm matches. Clone size appears in some rows only: once, few, many, or a class for an expanded clone.

clone size	V gene	J gene	D gene	CDR3 DNA	CDR3 protein
-	TRBV5-4	TRBJ2-6	TRBD1	TGTGCCAGCAGCTTGGGACAGGGGGCGCTTGGGGCCAACGTCCTGACTTTC	CASSLGQGALGANVLTF
-	TRBV5-1	TRBJ1-1	-	TGCGCCAGCAGCTTGGGGGTGGGCAGTATGAACACTGAAGCTTTCTTT	CASSLGVGSMNTEAFF
-	TRBV5-1	TRBJ2-5	TRBD2	TGCGCCAGCAGCTTGGTGGGGGGGATTGAGACCCAGTACTTC	CASSLVGGIETQYF
-	TRBV9	TRBJ2-3	TRBD2	TGTGCCAGCAGCCCTTCGGGGCTAGCGGGAGATACGCAGTATTTT	CASSPSGLAGDTQYF
-	TRBV5-1	TRBJ2-7	-	TGCGCCAGCAGGGGAGGCTCCGACTACGAGCAGTACTTC	CASRGGSDYEQYF
-	TRBV5-5	TRBJ1-3	-	TGTGCCAGCAGCTTGGAAGGGGTACCTGGAAACACCATATATTTT	CASSLEGVPGNTIYF
-	TRBV5-6	TRBJ2-7	-	TGTGCCAGCGGCCGAGGGAGGTACAACTACGAGCAGTACTTC	CASGRGRYNYEQYF
once	TRBV5-1	TRBJ1-2	-	TGCGCCAGCAGTGATAAATTGAGTGGCTATGGCTACACCTTC	CASSDKLSGYGYTF
-	TRBV5-4	TRBJ1-2	-	TGTGCCAGCAGCTCGACATTGGGGGGGAACACCTTC	CASSSTLGGNTF
-	TRBV6-7	TRBJ1-4	TRBD1	TGTGCCAGCAGAGGGGGCGGGGAAGAAAAACTGTTTTTT	CASRGGGEEKLFF
-	TRBV4-1	TRBJ1-3	-	TGCGCCAGCAGCCAGTCAGGGGTCGGAAACACCATATATTTT	CASSQSGVGNTIYF
-	TRBV21-1	TRBJ1-1	-	TGTGCCAGCAGGAGTACAGGGGGAGTGAACACTGAAGCTTTCTTT	CASRSTGGVNTEAFF
-	TRBV5-1	TRBJ1-2	TRBD1	TGCGCCAGCAGCACCAATTCAGGGGGAGCTGGCTACACCTTC	CASSTNSGGAGYTF
-	TRBV27	TRBJ2-7	TRBD1	TGTGCCAGCAGTTTGGGCGGGACAGGGGCTTACGAGCAGTACTTC	CASSLGGTGAYEQYF
-	TRBV28	TRBJ1-5	-	TGTGCCAGCAGTTACAGGTATAGCAATCAGCCCCAGCATTTT	CASSYRYSNQPQHF
few	TRBV6-5	TRBJ2-2	-	TGTGCCAGCACGTTTGACAGGCGAAACACCGGGGAGCTGTTTTTT	CASTFDRRNTGELFF
-	TRBV5-5	TRBJ1-2	-	TGTGCCAGCAGCTTGGCCCCGGGGAGCCCAAAGGGCTACACCTTC	CASSLAPGSPKGYTF
-	TRBV5-1	TRBJ2-1	TRBD2	TGCGCCAGCAGCTTGGGGGCGGGAGTAGTCGATGAGCAGTTCTTC	CASSLGAGVVDEQFF
-	TRBV5-1	TRBJ1-5	-	TGCGCCAGCAGCTTGGTTTCCCTTCAGGGAGGTCAGCCCCAGCATTTT	CASSLVSLQGGQPQHF
-	TRBV9	TRBJ1-1	-	TGTGCCAGCAGCGTAAACCAGGGAACTGAAGCTTTCTTT	CASSVNQGTEAFF
-	TRBV19	TRBJ1-4	TRBD1	TGTGCCAGTAGGAGCAGGACAGGGCGTGAAAAACTGTTTTTT	CASRSRTGREKLFF
-	TRBV6-5	TRBJ2-7	-	TGTGCCAGCAGTCAATCCCCGCGGGGCGAGCAGTACTTC	CASSQSPRGEQYF
-	TRBV28	TRBJ1-2	TRBD1	TGTGCCACCAACAGGGGAGACTATGGCTACACCTTC	CATNRGDYGYTF
-	TRBV19	TRBJ2-5	TRBD2	TGTGCCAGCAGTAGCGGGAGGGCCCTCCTCCAAGAGACCCAGTACTTC	CASSSGRALLQETQYF
-	TRBV9	TRBJ2-3	-	TGTGCCAGCAGCGCCAACCCGGGGGCAGATACGCAGTATTTT	CASSANPGADTQYF
-	TRBV7-3	TRBJ2-1	-	TGTGCCAGCAGCTTTCGCGGCGCGGGCCCTGGGGAGCAGTTCTTC	CASSFRGAGPGEQFF
-	TRBV3-1/TRBV3-2	TRBJ1-4	-	TGTGCCAGCAGCCAAGAGAGGATACTGAGTGAAAAACTGTTTTTT	CASSQERILSEKLFF
-	TRBV6-5	TRBJ1-2	-	TGTGCCAGCAGGGATGTGGGGGGGGGTGGCTACACCTTC	CASRDVGGGGYTF